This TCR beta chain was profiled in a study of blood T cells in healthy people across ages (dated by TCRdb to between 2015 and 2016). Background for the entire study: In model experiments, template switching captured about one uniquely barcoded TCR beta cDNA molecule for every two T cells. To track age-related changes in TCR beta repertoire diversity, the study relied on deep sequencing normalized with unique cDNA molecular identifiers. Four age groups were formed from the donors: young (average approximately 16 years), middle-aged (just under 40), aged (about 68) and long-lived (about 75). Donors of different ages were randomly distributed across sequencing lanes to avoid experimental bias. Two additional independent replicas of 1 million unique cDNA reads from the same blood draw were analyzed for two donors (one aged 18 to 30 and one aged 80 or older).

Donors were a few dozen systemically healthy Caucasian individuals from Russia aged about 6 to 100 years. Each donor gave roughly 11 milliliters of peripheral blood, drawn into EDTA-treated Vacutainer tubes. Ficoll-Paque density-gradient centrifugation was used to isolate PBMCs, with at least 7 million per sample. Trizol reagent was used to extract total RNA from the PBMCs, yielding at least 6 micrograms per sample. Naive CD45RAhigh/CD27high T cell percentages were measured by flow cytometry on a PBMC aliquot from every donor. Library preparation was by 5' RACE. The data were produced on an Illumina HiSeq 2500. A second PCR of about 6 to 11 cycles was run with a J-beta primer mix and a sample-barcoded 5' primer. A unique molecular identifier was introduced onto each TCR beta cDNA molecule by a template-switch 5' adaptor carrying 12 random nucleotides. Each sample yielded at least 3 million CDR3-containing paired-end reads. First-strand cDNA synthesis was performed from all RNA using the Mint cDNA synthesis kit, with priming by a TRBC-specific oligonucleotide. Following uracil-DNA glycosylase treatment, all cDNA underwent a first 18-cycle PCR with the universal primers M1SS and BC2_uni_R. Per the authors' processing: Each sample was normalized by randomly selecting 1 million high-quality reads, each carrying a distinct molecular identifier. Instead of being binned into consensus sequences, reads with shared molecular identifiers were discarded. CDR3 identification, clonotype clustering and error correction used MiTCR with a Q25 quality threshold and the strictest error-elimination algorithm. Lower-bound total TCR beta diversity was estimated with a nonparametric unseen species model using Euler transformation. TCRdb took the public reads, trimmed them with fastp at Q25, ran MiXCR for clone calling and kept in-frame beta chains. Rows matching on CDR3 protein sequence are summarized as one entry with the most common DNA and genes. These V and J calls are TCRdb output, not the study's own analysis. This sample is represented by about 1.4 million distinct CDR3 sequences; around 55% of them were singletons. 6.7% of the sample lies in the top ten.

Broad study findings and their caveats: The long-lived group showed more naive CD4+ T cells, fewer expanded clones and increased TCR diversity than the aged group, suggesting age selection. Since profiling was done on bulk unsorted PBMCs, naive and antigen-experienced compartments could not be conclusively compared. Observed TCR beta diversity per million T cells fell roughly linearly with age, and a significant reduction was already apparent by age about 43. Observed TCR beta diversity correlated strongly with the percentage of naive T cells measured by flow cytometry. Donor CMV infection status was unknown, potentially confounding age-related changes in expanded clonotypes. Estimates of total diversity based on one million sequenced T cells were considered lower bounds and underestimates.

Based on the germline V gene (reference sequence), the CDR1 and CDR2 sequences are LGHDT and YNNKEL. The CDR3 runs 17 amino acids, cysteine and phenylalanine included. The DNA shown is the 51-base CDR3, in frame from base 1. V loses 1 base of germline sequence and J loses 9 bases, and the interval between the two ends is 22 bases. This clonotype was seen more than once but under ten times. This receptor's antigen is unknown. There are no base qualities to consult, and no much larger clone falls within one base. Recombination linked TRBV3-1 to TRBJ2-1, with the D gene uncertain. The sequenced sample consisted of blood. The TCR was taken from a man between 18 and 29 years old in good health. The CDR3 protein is CASSQGTLVGIDGEQFF. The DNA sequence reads TGTGCCAGCAGCCAAGGAACACTTGTGGGTATCGATGGTGAGCAGTTCTTC.